Sequencing of this T cell receptor (beta chain) was carried out in a study of early T cells in non-severe SARS-CoV-2 infection. TCRdb re-analysed the 5' RACE reads in MiXCR, keeping a single row per CDR3 protein. In the table there are about 42,000 distinct CDR3 sequences, approximately 5.9% of which are singletons. As to this clonotype: A much bigger clone sits one base away, suggesting this may be a read error.

CDR1 GTSNPN and CDR2 SVGIG come from the germline V gene (reference sequence). This CDR3 is built from 14 residues. V and J are TRBV30 and TRBJ2-4; D not resolved. The sample consisted of whole blood, taken at baseline. This TCR derives from an adult who was a healthcare worker with PCR-confirmed SARS-CoV-2 infection or an uninfected control (not recorded which). The CDR3 DNA follows: TGTGCCTGGAGTGTCGGCTTAGCCAAAAACATTCAGAACTTC. Protein sequence: CAWSVGLAKNIQNF. Looking up the rest from reference TRBV30 and TRBJ2-4 gives the full variable domain: SQTIHQWPATLVQPVGSPLSLECTVEGTSNPNLYWYRQAAGRGLQLLFYSVGIGQISSEVPQNLSASRPQDRQFILSSKKLLLSDSGFYLCAWSVGLAKNIQNFGAGTRLSVL.